The entry below gives a single TCR beta chain sequence along with its context. The antigen remains unidentified. The trim removed 2 bases at V and 6 bases at J, leaving 11 bases unmatched. Germline V CDR1 and CDR2: MNHNY, SVGAGI (reference sequence). The CDR3 extends over 16 amino acids. This record belongs to a study of T cells in localized non-small cell lung cancer. Findings and caveats of the study: It remains possible that heterogeneity exists, since only one tumor region was sequenced. Uninvolved adjacent lung, not tumor, had the highest T cell clonality. A higher density of T cells in blood coincided with extended overall survival.

Libraries were prepared by immunoSEQ multiplex PCR; TCRdb keeps only in-frame clonotypes and omits some of them. The sample yields about 78,000 clones, around four fifths seen once. Here the sequenced sample was peripheral blood, taken before any cancer treatment. The gene calls are TRBV6-6 and TRBJ2-3; 7 bases align to TRBD2. The source is a man aged 40 to 70 with stage I lung adenocarcinoma. CDR3 region: CASSYGLAALVDTQYF. DNA for the CDR3: TGTGCCAGCAGTTACGGGCTAGCGGCCCTGGTGGATACGCAGTATTTT.